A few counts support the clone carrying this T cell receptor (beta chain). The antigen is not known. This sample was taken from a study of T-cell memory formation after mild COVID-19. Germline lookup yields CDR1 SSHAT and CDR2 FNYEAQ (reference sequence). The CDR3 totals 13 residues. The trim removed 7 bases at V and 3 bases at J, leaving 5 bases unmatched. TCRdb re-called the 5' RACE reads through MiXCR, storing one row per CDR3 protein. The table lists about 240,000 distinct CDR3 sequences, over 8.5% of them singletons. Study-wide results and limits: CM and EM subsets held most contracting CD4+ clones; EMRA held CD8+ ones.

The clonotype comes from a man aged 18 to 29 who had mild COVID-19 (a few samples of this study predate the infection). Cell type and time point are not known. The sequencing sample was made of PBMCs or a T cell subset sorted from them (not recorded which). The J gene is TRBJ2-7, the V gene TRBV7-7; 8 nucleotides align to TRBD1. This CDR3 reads CASIFDRGYEQYF. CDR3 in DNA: TGTGCCAGCATTTTCGACAGGGGCTACGAGCAGTACTTC.